Here is one T cell receptor (beta chain) with its context. Treatment given: roughly 18 received Ad26.COV2.S at low or high dose, single or two shots; about 5 received placebo; per-sample allocation not given. Following the first vaccine or placebo injection, samples were taken on day 63. It was Wuhan-strain SARS-CoV-2 spike that the Ad26 vaccine vector expressed. The data belong to a study of Ad26.COV2.S vaccination and SARS-CoV-2 variants. The assay was immunoSEQ multiplex PCR, and TCRdb's table has in-frame clones only and misses some. This table holds approximately 450,000 clones, 80% to 95% found once. Trimming cost V 3 bases and J 5 bases; bases outside gene matches: 2. This CDR3 has 13 amino acids. CDR1 and CDR2 from the germline V gene are KGHDR and SFDVKD.

This chain joins TRBV24-1 and TRBJ1-2, with TRBD1 identical over 7 bases. This TCR was sampled from a person between 18 and 65 years old who received the Ad26.COV2.S COVID-19 vaccine or a placebo. Sample: peripheral blood, taken in a trial of Ad26.COV2.S vaccine versus placebo. CDR3 amino acids: CATSDVTGYGYTF. Here the CDR3 DNA reads TGTGCCACCAGTGATGTGACAGGGTATGGCTACACCTTC.